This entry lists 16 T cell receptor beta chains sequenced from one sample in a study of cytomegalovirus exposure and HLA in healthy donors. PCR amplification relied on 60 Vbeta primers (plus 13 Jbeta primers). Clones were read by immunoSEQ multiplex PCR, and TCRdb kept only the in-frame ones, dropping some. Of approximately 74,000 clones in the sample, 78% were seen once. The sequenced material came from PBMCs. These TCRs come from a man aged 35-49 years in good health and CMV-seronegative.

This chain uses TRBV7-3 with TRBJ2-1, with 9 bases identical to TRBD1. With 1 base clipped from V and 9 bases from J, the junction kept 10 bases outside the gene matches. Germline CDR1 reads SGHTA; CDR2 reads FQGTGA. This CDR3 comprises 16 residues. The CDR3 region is CASSLSPGTGLGEQFF. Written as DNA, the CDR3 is TGTGCCAGCAGCTTAAGCCCCGGGACAGGGTTAGGTGAGCAGTTCTTC.

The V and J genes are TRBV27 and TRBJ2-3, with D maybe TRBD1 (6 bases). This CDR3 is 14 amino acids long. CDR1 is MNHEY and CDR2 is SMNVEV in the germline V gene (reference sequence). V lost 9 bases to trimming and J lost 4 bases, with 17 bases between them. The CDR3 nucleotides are TGTGCCAGTAAACCCGGGACACTCTCAGATACGCAGTATTTT. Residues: CASKPGTLSDTQYF.

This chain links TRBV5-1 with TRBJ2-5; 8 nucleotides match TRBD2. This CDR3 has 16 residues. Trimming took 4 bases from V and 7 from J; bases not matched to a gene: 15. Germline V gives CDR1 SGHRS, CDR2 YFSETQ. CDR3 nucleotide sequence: TGCGCCAGCAGCCGGGACCCGGGAGGGGCAGTGGTGACCCAGTACTTC. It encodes CASSRDPGGAVVTQYF.

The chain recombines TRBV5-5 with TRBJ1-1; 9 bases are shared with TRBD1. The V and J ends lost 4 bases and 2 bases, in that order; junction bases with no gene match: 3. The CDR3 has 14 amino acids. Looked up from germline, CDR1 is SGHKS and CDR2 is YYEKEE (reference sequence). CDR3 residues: CASSTGQGNTEAFF. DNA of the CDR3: TGTGCCAGCAGCACGGGACAGGGAAACACTGAAGCTTTCTTT.

The CDR3 nucleotides are TGTGCCAGCAGCGTAGAGGGCAGGAGGGATCAAGAGACCCAGTACTTC. The encoded protein is CASSVEGRRDQETQYF. The chain joins TRBV9 to TRBJ2-5; tentative D call: TRBD2 (6 bases). V dropped 0 bases and J dropped 2 bases, with 14 bases sitting between them. Germline V CDR1 and CDR2: SGDLS, YYNGEE. The CDR3 is 16 amino acids.

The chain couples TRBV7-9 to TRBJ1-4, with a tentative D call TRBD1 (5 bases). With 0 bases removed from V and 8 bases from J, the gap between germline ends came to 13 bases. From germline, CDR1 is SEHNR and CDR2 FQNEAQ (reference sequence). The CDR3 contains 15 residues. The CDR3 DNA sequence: TGTGCCAGCAGCTTAGCTTCGGGGACTGCGGAAAAACTGTTTTTT. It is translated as CASSLASGTAEKLFF. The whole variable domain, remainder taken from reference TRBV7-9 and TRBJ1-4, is DTGVSQNPRHKITKRGQNVTFRCDPISEHNRLYWYRQTLGQGPEFLTYFQNEAQLEKSRLLSDRFSAERPKGSFSTLEIQRTEQGDSAMYLCASSLASGTAEKLFFGSGTQLSVL.

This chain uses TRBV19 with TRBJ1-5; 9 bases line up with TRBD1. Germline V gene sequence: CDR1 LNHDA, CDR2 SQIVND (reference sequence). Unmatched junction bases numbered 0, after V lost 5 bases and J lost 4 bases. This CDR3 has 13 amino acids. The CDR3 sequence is CASSGTGNQPQHF. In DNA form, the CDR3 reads TGTGCCAGTAGTGGGACAGGGAATCAGCCCCAGCATTTT.

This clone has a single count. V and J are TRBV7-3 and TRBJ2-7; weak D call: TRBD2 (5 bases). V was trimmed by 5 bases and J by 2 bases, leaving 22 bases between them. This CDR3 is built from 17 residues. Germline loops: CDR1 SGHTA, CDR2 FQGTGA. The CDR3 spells CASSPHSNRLRPYEQYF. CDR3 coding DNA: TGTGCCAGCAGCCCCCACTCTAACAGACTAAGACCCTACGAGCAGTACTTC.

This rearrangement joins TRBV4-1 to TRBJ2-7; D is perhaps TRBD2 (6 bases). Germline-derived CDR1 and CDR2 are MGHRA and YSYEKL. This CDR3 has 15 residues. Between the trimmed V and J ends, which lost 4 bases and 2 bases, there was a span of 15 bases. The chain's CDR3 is CASSPRDPGAYEQYF. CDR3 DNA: TGCGCCAGCAGCCCTCGGGATCCGGGGGCCTACGAGCAGTACTTC.

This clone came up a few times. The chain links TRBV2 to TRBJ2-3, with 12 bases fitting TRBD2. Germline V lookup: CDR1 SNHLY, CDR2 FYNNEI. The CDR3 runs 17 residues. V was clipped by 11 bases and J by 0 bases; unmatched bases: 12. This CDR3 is CAGTGLAGYTSTDTQYF. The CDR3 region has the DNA TGTGCCGGAACTGGACTAGCGGGGTATACTAGCACAGATACGCAGTATTTT.

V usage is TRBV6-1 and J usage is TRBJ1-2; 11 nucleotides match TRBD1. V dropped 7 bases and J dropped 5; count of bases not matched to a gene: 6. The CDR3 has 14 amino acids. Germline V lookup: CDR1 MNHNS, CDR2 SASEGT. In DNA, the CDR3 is TGTGCCAGCACGGGATGGGACAGGGGGTATGGCTACACCTTC. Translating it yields CASTGWDRGYGYTF.

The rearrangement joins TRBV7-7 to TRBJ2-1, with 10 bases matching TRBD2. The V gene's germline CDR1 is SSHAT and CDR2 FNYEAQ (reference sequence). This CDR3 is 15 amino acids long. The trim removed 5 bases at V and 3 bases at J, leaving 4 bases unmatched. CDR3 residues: CASSTSGGGYNEQFF. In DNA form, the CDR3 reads TGTGCCAGCAGCACAAGCGGGGGGGGCTACAATGAGCAGTTCTTC.

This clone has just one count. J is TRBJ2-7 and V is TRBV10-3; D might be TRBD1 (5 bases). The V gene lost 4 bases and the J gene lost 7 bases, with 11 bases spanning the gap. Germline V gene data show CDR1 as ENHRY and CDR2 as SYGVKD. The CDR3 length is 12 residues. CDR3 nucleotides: TGTGCCATCAGTGGGCAGGGTAGTGAGCAGTACTTC. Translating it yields CAISGQGSEQYF.

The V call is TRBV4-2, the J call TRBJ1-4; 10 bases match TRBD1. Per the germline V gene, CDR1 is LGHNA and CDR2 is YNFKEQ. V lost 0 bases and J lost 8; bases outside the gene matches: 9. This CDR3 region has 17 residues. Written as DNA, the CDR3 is TGTGCCAGCAGCCAAGATCCCGACAGGGGGCAAGGGGAAAAACTGTTTTTT. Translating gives CASSQDPDRGQGEKLFF.

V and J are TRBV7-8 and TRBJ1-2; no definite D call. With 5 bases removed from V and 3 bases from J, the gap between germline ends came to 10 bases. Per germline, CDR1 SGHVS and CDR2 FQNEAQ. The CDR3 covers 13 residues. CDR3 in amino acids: CASSVSRDYGYTF. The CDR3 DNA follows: TGTGCCAGCAGCGTTAGTCGCGACTATGGCTACACCTTC.

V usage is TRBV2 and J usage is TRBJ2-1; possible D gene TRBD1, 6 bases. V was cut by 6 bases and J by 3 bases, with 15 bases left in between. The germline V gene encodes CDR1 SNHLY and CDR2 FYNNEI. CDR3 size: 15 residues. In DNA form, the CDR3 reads TGTGCCAGCAGCCTGACAGGAGATCACTACAATGAGCAGTTCTTC. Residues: CASSLTGDHYNEQFF. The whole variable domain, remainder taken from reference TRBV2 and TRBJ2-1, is EPEVTQTPSHQVTQMGQEVILRCVPISNHLYFYWYRQILGQKVEFLVSFYNNEISEKSEIFDDQFSVERPDGSNFTLKIRSTKLEDSAMYFCASSLTGDHYNEQFFGPGTRLTVL.